Described below is a single TCR beta chain sequence and its context. Only in-frame clones appear in the TCRdb table, and some are missing; sequencing was by immunoSEQ multiplex PCR. The repertoire consists of 150,000 to 200,000 clones, with less than 90% occurring once and the leading ten covering more than 20%. The data stem from a study of blood T cell repertoires in COVID-19. V was clipped by 7 bases and J by 4 bases; unmatched bases: 3. CDR3 length: 14 amino acids. CDR1 and CDR2 (germline): WSHSY, SAAADI. What was sequenced was peripheral blood. This TCR derives from an older man with active or convalescent COVID-19. The chain has TRBV10-2 and TRBJ2-2; 10 bases line up with TRBD1. As DNA, the CDR3 is TGCGCCAGCATGGACAGGGGGAGCACCGGGGAGCTGTTTTTT. Translation gives CASMDRGSTGELFF.